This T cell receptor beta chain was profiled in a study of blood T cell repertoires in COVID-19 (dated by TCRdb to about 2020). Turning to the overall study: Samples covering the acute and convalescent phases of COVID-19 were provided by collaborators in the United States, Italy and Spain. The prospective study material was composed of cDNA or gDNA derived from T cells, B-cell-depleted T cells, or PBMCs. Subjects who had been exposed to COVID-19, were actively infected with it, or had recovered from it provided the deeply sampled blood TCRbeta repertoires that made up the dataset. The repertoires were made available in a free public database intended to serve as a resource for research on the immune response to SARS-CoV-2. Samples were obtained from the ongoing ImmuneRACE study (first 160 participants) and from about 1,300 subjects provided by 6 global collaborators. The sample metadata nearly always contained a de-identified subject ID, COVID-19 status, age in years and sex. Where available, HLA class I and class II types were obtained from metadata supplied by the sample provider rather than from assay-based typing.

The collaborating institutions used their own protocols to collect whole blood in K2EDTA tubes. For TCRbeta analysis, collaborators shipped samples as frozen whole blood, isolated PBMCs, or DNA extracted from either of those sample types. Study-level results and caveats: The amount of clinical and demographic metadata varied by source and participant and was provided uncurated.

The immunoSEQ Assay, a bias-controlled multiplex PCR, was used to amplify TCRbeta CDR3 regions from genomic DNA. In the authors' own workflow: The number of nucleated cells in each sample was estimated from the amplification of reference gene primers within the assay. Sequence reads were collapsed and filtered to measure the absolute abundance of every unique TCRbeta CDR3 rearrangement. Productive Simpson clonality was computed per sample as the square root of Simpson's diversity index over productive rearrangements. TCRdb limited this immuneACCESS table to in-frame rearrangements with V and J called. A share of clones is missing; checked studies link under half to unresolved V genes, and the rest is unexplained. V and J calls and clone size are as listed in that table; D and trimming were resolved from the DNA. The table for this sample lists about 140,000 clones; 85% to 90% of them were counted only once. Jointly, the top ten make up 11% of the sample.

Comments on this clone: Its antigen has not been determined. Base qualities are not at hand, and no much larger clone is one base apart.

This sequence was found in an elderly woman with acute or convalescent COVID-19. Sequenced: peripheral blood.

The CDR3 reads as follows: CAWSWGGYEQYF. The DNA is as follows: TGTGCCTGGAGTTGGGGGGGGTACGAGCAGTACTTC. The V gene is TRBV30 and the J gene is TRBJ2-7, with 7 middle bases fitting TRBD2. The CDR3 holds 12 amino acids from the cysteine to the phenylalanine. Just CDR3 DNA is preserved here, 36 bases in frame from base 1. Trimming removed 2 bases from V and 4 bases from J; the gene matches leave 2 bases unexplained. CDR1 GTSNPN and CDR2 SVGIG are derived from the germline V gene (reference sequence).